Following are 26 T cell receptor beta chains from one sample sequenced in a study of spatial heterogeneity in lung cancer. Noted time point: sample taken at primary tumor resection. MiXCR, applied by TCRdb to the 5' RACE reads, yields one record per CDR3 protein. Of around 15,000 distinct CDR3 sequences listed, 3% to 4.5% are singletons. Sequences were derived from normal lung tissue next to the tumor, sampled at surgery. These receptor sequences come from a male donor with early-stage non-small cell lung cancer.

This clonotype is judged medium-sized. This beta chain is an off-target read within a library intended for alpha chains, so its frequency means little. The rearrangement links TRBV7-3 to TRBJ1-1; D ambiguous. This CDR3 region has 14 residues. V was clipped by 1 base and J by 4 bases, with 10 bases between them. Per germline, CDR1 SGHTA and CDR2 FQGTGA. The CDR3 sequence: CASSLMGLTTEAFF. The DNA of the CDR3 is TGTGCCAGCAGCTTAATGGGATTGACCACTGAAGCTTTCTTT.

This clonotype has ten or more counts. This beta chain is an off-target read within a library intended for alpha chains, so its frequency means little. CDR3 in amino acids: CASSRGGMLATNEKLFF. In nucleotides, the CDR3 is TGTGCCAGCAGCCGCGGAGGGATGCTTGCAACTAATGAAAAACTGTTTTTT. The rearrangement links TRBV7-2 to TRBJ1-4; no firm D call. Looked up from germline, CDR1 is SGHTA and CDR2 is FQGNSA. There are 17 residues in the CDR3. Trimming stripped 5 bases from V and 0 bases from J, with 16 bases between.

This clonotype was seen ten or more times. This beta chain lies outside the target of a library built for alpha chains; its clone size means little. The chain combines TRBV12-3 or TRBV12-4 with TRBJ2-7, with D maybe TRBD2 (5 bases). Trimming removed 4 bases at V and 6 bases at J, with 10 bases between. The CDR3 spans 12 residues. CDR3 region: CASSSSPGEQYF. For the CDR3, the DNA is TGTGCCAGCAGTTCTAGCCCAGGCGAGCAGTACTTC.

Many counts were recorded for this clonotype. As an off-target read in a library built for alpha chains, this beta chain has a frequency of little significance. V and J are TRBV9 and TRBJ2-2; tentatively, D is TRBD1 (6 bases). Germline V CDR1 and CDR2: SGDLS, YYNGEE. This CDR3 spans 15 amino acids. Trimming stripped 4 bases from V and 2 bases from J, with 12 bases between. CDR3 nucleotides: TGTGCCAGCAGCCTTGGACAGTTCAACACCGGGGAGCTGTTTTTT. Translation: CASSLGQFNTGELFF.

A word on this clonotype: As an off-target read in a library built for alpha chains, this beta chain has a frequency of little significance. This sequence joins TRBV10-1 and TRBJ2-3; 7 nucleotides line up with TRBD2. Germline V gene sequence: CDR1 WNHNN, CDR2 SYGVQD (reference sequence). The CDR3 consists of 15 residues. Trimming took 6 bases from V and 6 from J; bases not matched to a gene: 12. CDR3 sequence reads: CASSGASGLVDTQYF. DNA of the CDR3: TGCGCCAGCAGCGGAGCTAGCGGCTTGGTTGATACGCAGTATTTT.

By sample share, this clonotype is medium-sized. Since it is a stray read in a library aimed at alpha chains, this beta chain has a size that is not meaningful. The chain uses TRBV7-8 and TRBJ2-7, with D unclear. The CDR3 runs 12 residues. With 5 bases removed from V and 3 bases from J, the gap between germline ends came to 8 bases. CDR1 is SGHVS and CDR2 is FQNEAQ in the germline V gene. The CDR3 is CASSQQDYEQYF. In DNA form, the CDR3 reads TGTGCCAGCAGCCAGCAGGACTACGAGCAGTACTTC. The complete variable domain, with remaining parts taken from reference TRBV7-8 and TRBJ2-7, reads GAGVSQSPRYKVAKRGQDVALRCDPISGHVSLFWYQQALGQGPEFLTYFQNEAQLDKSGLPSDRFFAERPEGSVSTLKIQRTQQEDSAVYLCASSQQDYEQYFGPGTRLTVT.

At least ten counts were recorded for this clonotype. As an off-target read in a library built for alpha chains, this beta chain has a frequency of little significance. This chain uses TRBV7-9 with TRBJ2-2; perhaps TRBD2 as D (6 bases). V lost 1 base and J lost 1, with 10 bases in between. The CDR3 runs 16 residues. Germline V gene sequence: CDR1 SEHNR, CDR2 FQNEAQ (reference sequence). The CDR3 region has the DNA TGTGCCAGCAGCTTAGGTGGTAGCGGGAACACCGGGGAGCTGTTTTTT. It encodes CASSLGGSGNTGELFF.

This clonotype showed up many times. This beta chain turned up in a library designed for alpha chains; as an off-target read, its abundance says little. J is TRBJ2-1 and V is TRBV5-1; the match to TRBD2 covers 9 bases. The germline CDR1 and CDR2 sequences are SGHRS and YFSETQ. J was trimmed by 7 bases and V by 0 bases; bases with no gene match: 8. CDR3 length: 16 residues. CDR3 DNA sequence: TGCGCCAGCAGCTTGGGGCCTAGCGGGATGATGAATGAGCAGTTCTTC. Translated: CASSLGPSGMMNEQFF.

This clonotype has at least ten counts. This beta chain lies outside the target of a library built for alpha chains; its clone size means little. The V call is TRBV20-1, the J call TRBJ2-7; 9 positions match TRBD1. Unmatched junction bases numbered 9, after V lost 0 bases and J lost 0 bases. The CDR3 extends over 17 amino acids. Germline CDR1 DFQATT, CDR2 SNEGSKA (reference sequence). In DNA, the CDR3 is TGCAGTGCTAGAGACCCTACCGGGACAGGGATCTCCTACGAGCAGTACTTC. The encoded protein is CSARDPTGTGISYEQYF.

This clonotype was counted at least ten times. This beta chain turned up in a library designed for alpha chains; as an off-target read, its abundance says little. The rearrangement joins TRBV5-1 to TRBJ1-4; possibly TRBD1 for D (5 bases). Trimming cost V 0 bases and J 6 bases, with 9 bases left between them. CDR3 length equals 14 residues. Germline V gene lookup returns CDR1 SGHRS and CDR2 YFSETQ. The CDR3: CASSLAGGDEKLFF. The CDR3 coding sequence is TGCGCCAGCAGCTTGGCAGGAGGGGATGAAAAACTGTTTTTT.

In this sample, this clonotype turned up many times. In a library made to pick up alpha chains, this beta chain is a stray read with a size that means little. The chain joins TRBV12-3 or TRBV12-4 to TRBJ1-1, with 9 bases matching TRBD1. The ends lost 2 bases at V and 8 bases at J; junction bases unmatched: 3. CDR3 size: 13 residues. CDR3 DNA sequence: TGTGCCAGCAGTTTAATGGGACAGGGAGAAGCTTTCTTT. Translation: CASSLMGQGEAFF.

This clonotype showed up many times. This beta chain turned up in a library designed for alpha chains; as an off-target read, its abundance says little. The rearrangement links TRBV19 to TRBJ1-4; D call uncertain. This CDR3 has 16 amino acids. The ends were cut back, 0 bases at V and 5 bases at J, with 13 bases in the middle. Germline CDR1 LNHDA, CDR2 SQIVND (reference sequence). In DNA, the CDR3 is TGTGCCAGTAGTATAGATCTTATCAGAAGAAATGAAAAACTGTTTTTT. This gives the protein CASSIDLIRRNEKLFF.

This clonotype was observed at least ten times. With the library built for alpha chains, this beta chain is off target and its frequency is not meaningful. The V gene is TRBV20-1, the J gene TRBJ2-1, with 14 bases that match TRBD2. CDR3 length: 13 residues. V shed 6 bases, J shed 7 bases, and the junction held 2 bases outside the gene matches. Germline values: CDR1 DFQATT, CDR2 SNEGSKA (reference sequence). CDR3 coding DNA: TGCAGTGCAGGGACTAGCGGGAGAAATGAGCAGTTCTTC. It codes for CSAGTSGRNEQFF.

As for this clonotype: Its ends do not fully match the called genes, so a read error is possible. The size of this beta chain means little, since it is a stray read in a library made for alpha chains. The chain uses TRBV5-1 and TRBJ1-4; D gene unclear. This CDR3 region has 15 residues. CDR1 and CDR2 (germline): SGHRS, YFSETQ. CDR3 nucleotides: TGCGCCAGCGGTCCGGACCCCAGCACGGGTGAAAAACTGATTTTT. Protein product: CASGPDPSTGEKLIF.

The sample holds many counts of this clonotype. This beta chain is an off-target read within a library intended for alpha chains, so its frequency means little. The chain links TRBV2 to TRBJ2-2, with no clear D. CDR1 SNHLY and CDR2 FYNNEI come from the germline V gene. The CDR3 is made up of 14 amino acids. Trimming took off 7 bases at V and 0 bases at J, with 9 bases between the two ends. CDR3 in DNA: TGTGCCAGCAAGACGGAGACGAACACCGGGGAGCTGTTTTTT. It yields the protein CASKTETNTGELFF.

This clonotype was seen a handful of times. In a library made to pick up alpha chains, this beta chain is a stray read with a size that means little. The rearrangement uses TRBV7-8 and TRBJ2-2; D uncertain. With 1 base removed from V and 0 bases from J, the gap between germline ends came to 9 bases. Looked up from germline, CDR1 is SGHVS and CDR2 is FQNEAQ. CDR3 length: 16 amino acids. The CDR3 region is CASSLEIPTNTGELFF. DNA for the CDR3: TGTGCCAGCAGCTTAGAAATCCCGACGAACACCGGGGAGCTGTTTTTT.

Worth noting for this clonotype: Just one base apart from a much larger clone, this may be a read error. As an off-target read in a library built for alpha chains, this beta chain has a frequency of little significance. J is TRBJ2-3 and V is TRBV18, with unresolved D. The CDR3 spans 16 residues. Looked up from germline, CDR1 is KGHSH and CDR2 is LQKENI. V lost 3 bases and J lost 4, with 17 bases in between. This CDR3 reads CASSPLHPVVADTQYF. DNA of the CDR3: TGTGCCAGCTCACCTCTTCACCCGGTAGTGGCAGATACGCAGTATTTT.

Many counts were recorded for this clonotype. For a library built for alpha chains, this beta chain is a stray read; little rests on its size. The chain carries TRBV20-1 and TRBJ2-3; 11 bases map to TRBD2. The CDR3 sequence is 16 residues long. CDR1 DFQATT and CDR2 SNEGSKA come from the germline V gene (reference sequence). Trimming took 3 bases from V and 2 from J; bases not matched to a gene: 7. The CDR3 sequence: CSASRPTSGTTDTQYF. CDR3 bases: TGCAGTGCTAGTCGTCCGACTAGCGGGACCACAGATACGCAGTATTTT.

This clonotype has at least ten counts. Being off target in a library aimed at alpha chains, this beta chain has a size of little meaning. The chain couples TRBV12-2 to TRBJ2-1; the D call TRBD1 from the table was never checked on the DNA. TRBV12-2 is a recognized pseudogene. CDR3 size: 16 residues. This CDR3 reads CASRPIREPSFCEQFF. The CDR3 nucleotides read TGTGCAAGTCGCCCAATCCGGGAGCCGTCCTTTTGTGAGCAGTTCTTC.

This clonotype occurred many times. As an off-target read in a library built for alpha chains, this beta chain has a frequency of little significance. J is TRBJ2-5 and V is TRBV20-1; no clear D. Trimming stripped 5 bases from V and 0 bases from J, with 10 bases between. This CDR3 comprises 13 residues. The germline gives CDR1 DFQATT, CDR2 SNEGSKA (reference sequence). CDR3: CSAQRSYQETQYF. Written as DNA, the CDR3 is TGCAGTGCTCAACGGTCCTACCAAGAGACCCAGTACTTC.

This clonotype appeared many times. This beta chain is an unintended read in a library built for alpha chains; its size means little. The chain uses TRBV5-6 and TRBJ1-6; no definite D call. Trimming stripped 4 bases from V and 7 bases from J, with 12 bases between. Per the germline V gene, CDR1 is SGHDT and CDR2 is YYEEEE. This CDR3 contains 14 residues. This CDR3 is CASSTSRINSPLHF. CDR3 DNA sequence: TGTGCCAGCAGCACCTCACGGATAAATTCACCCCTCCACTTT.

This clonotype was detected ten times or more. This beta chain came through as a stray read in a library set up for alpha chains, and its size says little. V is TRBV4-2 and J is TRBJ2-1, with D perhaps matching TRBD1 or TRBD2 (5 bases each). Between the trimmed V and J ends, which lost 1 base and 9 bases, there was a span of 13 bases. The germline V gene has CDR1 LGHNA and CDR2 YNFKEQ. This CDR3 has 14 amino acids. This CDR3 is CASSQVGERSEQFF. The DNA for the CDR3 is TGTGCCAGCAGCCAAGTGGGGGAGCGGAGTGAGCAGTTCTTC.

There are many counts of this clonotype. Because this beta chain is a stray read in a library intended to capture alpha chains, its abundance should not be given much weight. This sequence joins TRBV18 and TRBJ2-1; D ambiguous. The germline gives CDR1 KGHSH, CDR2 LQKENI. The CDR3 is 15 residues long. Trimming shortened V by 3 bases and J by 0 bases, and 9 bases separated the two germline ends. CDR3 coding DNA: TGTGCCAGCTCACCGGCCCCGAACTCCTACAATGAGCAGTTCTTC. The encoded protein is CASSPAPNSYNEQFF.

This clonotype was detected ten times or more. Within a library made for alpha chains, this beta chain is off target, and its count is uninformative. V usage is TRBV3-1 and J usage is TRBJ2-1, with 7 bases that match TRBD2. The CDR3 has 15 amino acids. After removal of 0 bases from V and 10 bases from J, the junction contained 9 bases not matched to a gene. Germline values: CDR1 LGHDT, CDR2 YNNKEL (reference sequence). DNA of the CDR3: TGTGCCAGCAGCCAAGAGGGTTTTGCGGGAGTAGAGCAGTTCTTC. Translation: CASSQEGFAGVEQFF.

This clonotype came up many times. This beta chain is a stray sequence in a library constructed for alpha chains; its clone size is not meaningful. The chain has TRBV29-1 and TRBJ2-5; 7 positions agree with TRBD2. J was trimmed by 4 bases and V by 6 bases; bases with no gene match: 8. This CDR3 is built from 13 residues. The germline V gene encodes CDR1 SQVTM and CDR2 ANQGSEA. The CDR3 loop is CSVGPGGPETQYF. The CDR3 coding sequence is TGCAGCGTAGGTCCGGGAGGTCCAGAGACCCAGTACTTC.

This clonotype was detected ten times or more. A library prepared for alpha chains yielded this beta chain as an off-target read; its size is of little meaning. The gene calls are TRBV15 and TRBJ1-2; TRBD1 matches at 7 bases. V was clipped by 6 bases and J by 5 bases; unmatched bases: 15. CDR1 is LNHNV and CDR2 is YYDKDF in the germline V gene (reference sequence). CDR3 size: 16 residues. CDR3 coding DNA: TGTGCCACCAGTAGCGCCGGACAGGAGATAGCGTATGGCTACACCTTC. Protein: CATSSAGQEIAYGYTF.